These 30 T cell receptor beta chains share one sample of origin, sequenced in a study of spatial heterogeneity in lung cancer. TCRdb fed the 5' RACE reads into MiXCR, producing one record per CDR3 protein. In the table there are tens of thousands of distinct CDR3 sequences, around 5.2% of which are singletons. Indicated time point: sample taken at primary tumor resection. Sequencing was performed on whole RNA extracted from tumor and nontumor lung tissue, or from frozen PBMC, and the material was left unsorted. Here the sequenced sample was PBMCs, taken at surgery. Receptors were obtained from a female donor with early-stage non-small cell lung cancer.

The genes are TRBV7-9 and TRBJ1-4; D remains ambiguous. Trimming took off 5 bases at V and 0 bases at J, with 7 bases between the two ends. Germline V lookup: CDR1 SEHNR, CDR2 FQNEAQ (reference sequence). This CDR3 spans 14 amino acids. The CDR3 coding sequence is TGTGCCAGCAGCCCGGGCGCAACTAATGAAAAACTGTTTTTT. Encoded protein: CASSPGATNEKLFF.

The table lists this clonotype with many counts. This chain uses TRBV7-9 with TRBJ1-4; D unresolved. Per the germline V gene, CDR1 is SEHNR and CDR2 is FQNEAQ (reference sequence). This CDR3 region has 12 residues. Deletions cut 5 bases from V and 5 bases from J, with 6 bases between. The CDR3 is CASSPQNEKLFF. In DNA, the CDR3 is TGTGCCAGCAGCCCCCAAAATGAAAAACTGTTTTTT.

The chain employs TRBV5-3 and TRBJ2-2, with 9 bases identical to TRBD2. TRBV5-3 is filed as an ORF, its function uncertain. V gave up 1 base and J gave up 0 bases; unmatched junction bases: 22. The CDR3 spans 23 residues. The DNA for the CDR3 is TGTGCCAGAAGCTTGTCCGTCCGGGCTAGCGGGGTGCGTACCCTCTCGAACACCGGGGAGCTGTTTTTT. This encodes CARSLSVRASGVRTLSNTGELFF.

The sample holds many counts of this clonotype. The chain joins TRBV20-1 to TRBJ2-4; tentative D call: TRBD1 (6 bases). Germline loops: CDR1 DFQATT, CDR2 SNEGSKA (reference sequence). The CDR3 covers 18 residues. Trimming pared 1 base from V and 0 bases from J, leaving 19 bases between. The CDR3 sequence: CSARVKQGPRLAKNIQYF. Here the CDR3 DNA reads TGCAGTGCTAGAGTTAAACAGGGCCCCAGACTAGCCAAAAACATTCAGTACTTC.

This clonotype has a count of ten or more. This rearrangement joins TRBV5-1 to TRBJ1-2; D gene unclear. CDR1 is SGHRS and CDR2 is YFSETQ in the germline V gene. The CDR3 loop spans 14 amino acids. V was cut by 1 base and J by 8 bases, with 15 bases left in between. CDR3 DNA sequence: TGCGCCAGCAGCTTGAACAGTGCACTATTCGGCTACACCTTC. This encodes CASSLNSALFGYTF.

This clonotype was counted many times. The J gene is TRBJ2-1, the V gene TRBV7-9, with D unresolved. The V gene lost 5 bases and the J gene lost 6 bases, with 17 bases spanning the gap. The CDR3 covers 15 residues. Germline CDR1 and CDR2: SEHNR and FQNEAQ (reference sequence). CDR3 DNA: TGTGCCAGCAGCCCCCCTTTTCGACTTTCCAATGAGCAGTTCTTC. Its protein product is CASSPPFRLSNEQFF.

This clonotype was found many times. This chain joins TRBV28 and TRBJ2-1, with 10 bases identical to TRBD2. Germline CDR1 reads MDHEN; CDR2 reads SYDVKM. CDR3 length: 14 amino acids. Trimming at V came to 4 bases and at J to 3 bases, leaving 0 bases not matched to a gene. This CDR3 reads CASSSSGGYNEQFF. CDR3 bases: TGTGCCAGCAGTTCTAGCGGGGGCTACAATGAGCAGTTCTTC.

This clonotype was counted ten times or more. V gene TRBV29-1 combines with J gene TRBJ1-1, with 7 nucleotides matching TRBD1. Trimming at V came to 7 bases and at J to 7 bases, leaving 12 bases not matched to a gene. CDR1 and CDR2 (germline): SQVTM, ANQGSEA. The CDR3 is 13 amino acids. As DNA, the CDR3 is TGCAGCGCCCGAAAGATAGGGGGCAATGAAGCTTTCTTT. Amino acids: CSARKIGGNEAFF.

This clonotype was seen many times. The chain is built from TRBV10-3 and TRBJ2-7; 12 positions agree with TRBD2. V shed 10 bases and J 4 bases; nucleotides not matched to a gene: 5. The germline V gene encodes CDR1 ENHRY and CDR2 SYGVKD. The CDR3 spans 13 residues. CDR3 coding DNA: TGTGCCACCACCGGACTAGCGGGGTACGAGCAGTACTTC. It is translated as CATTGLAGYEQYF.

This clonotype occurred many times. The chain employs TRBV10-3 and TRBJ2-5; D gene ambiguous. CDR3 length equals 14 residues. With 11 bases removed from V and 0 bases from J, the gap between germline ends came to 16 bases. Germline V lookup: CDR1 ENHRY, CDR2 SYGVKD. The CDR3 sequence is CASSLSSHQETQYF. CDR3 coding DNA: TGTGCCTCTTCGCTCTCATCCCACCAAGAGACCCAGTACTTC.

This clonotype was counted ten times or more. The chain is built from TRBV7-9 and TRBJ2-1, with 11 bases identical to TRBD2. After removal of 4 bases from V and 0 bases from J, the junction contained 14 bases not matched to a gene. Germline V lookup: CDR1 SEHNR, CDR2 FQNEAQ (reference sequence). The CDR3 has 20 amino acids. As DNA, the CDR3 is TGTGCCAGCAGCTCAAACTCGGGACTAGCGGATTTTAGCTCCTACAATGAGCAGTTCTTC. This encodes CASSSNSGLADFSSYNEQFF.

The chain has TRBV3-1 and TRBJ1-4; 8 bases align to TRBD1. V was clipped by 0 bases and J by 8 bases; unmatched bases: 11. The CDR3 totals 17 residues. The V gene's germline CDR1 is LGHDT and CDR2 YNNKEL (reference sequence). CDR3 nucleotide sequence: TGTGCCAGCAGCCAAGAGAGGATTGGCAGGGGGCGGGAAAAACTGTTTTTT. Amino acids: CASSQERIGRGREKLFF.

Many counts were recorded for this clonotype. This chain uses TRBV20-1 with TRBJ2-3, with D perhaps TRBD1 or TRBD2 (7 bases each). Trimming shortened V by 0 bases and J by 8 bases, and 15 bases separated the two germline ends. Per germline, CDR1 DFQATT and CDR2 SNEGSKA (reference sequence). The CDR3 consists of 14 residues. The CDR3 coding sequence is TGCAGTGCTAGAGATCCAGGGGGGGGTGGTACGCAGTATTTT. It encodes CSARDPGGGGTQYF.

This clonotype was seen ten or more times. The chain employs TRBV29-1 and TRBJ1-3; the match to TRBD1 covers 8 bases. The V and J ends lost 6 bases and 7 bases, in that order; junction bases with no gene match: 5. This CDR3 comprises 12 residues. CDR1 is SQVTM, CDR2 ANQGSEA, per germline. CDR3 DNA sequence: TGCAGCGTCCCGGACAGGGAGAACACCATATATTTT. It codes for CSVPDRENTIYF.

This clonotype was picked up many times. DNA for the CDR3: TGTGCCAGCAGCCCCCCGGGAAGGGGGACTAATGAAAAACTGTTTTTT. Translating it yields CASSPPGRGTNEKLFF. The chain is built from TRBV7-9 and TRBJ1-4; tentatively, D is TRBD1 (6 bases). Germline CDR1 is SEHNR and CDR2 is FQNEAQ (reference sequence). This CDR3 is 16 amino acids long. The germline V and J ends were trimmed by 5 bases and 2 bases, with 15 bases remaining between them.

This clonotype was picked up many times. The V call is TRBV19, the J call TRBJ2-4, with TRBD2 matching 7 bases. The CDR3 length is 15 residues. Germline CDR1 is LNHDA and CDR2 is SQIVND (reference sequence). Trimming took 6 bases from V and 7 from J; bases not matched to a gene: 12. CDR3 in amino acids: CASRADGGGENIQYF. The CDR3 region has the DNA TGTGCCAGTAGGGCCGACGGCGGGGGAGAGAACATTCAGTACTTC.

There are many counts of this clonotype. The chain combines TRBV2 with TRBJ2-3; perhaps TRBD2 as D (5 bases). V shed 7 bases and J shed 6 bases, with 17 bases lying between them. The CDR3 is made up of 14 amino acids. Looked up from germline, CDR1 is SNHLY and CDR2 is FYNNEI. The CDR3 protein is CASKLSAGRDTQYF. CDR3 nucleotide sequence: TGTGCCAGCAAACTCTCCGCGGGTCGCGATACGCAGTATTTT.

The rearrangement links TRBV19 to TRBJ1-4; D remains unclear. Germline loops: CDR1 LNHDA, CDR2 SQIVND (reference sequence). This CDR3 comprises 12 residues. Trimming stripped 11 bases from V and 6 bases from J, with 13 bases between. The CDR3 DNA follows: TGTGCCGCTCGGGGAATCGATGAAAAACTGTTTTTT. This gives the protein CAARGIDEKLFF. Variable domain in full (rest from reference TRBV19 and TRBJ1-4): DGGITQSPKYLFRKEGQNVTLSCEQNLNHDAMYWYRQDPGQGLRLIYYSQIVNDFQKGDIAEGYSVSREKKESFPLTVTSAQKNPTAFYLCAARGIDEKLFFGSGTQLSVL.

This clonotype was seen ten or more times. This rearrangement joins TRBV11-2 to TRBJ1-1; TRBD1 is a possible D gene (6 bases). Germline V gene sequence: CDR1 SGHAT, CDR2 FQNNGV. This CDR3 spans 15 amino acids. Trimming stripped 4 bases from V and 1 base from J, with 13 bases between. CDR3 nucleotides: TGTGCCAGCAGCTGGGTGGGGGCTTGGAACACTGAAGCTTTCTTT. Its protein is CASSWVGAWNTEAFF.

In this sample, this clonotype turned up many times. V gene TRBV19 combines with J gene TRBJ1-1, with 7 bases lining up with TRBD1. This CDR3 contains 14 residues. Germline values: CDR1 LNHDA, CDR2 SQIVND (reference sequence). With V trimmed by 3 bases and J by 1 base, 2 bases remained unmatched. The CDR3 loop reads CASSITGENTEAFF. CDR3 DNA sequence: TGTGCCAGTAGTATCACAGGGGAGAACACTGAAGCTTTCTTT.

The table lists this clonotype with a few counts. The chain is built from TRBV5-4 and TRBJ2-2; 10 bases line up with TRBD1. Germline CDR1 SGHNT, CDR2 YYREEE (reference sequence). This CDR3 has 15 amino acids. V gave up 1 base and J gave up 7 bases; unmatched junction bases: 4. CDR3 DNA sequence: TGTGCCAGCAGCTTGCCGACAGGGGGCTTCGGGGAGCTGTTTTTT. Encoded protein: CASSLPTGGFGELFF.

Ten or more counts support this clonotype. The CDR3: CASSLAWSPGTYEQYF. CDR3 nucleotide sequence: TGCGCCAGCAGCTTGGCCTGGTCCCCCGGGACCTACGAGCAGTACTTC. The V gene is TRBV5-1, the J gene TRBJ2-7; D might be TRBD2 (5 bases). The CDR3 extends over 16 amino acids. Germline V gene sequence: CDR1 SGHRS, CDR2 YFSETQ. Trimming cost V 0 bases and J 2 bases, with 15 bases left between them.

This clonotype showed up many times. The CDR3 DNA reads as TGTGCTAGCGGCGCCAGCCCTGGAAACACCATATATTTT. This encodes CASGASPGNTIYF. This sequence joins TRBV7-7 and TRBJ1-3; no clear D gene. The CDR3 extends over 13 amino acids. CDR1 SSHAT and CDR2 FNYEAQ come from the germline V gene (reference sequence).

This clonotype was observed at least ten times. The rearrangement uses TRBV11-2 and TRBJ2-4; 7 positions agree with TRBD2. J gave up 0 bases and V 8 bases, and 10 bases lay outside the gene matches. The CDR3 consists of 16 residues. Germline assignment: CDR1 SGHAT and CDR2 FQNNGV. CDR3 sequence: CASSGQRGVAKNIQYF. The CDR3 DNA reads TGTGCCAGCTCCGGGCAGCGGGGTGTAGCCAAAAACATTCAGTACTTC.

This clonotype was recorded a few times. The chain uses TRBV14 and TRBJ2-7, with TRBD1 matching over 7 bases. Germline V CDR1 and CDR2: SGHDN, FVKESK. The V and J ends lost 1 base and 5 bases, in that order; junction bases with no gene match: 2. The CDR3 covers 13 residues. CDR3 bases: TGTGCCAGCAGCCAAGGGCAGGGGGACGAGCAGTACTTC. Translated, it gives CASSQGQGDEQYF.

This clonotype was detected only a few times. This CDR3 reads CAWRTMGGYTF. For the CDR3, the DNA is TGTGCCTGGAGGACGATGGGAGGCTACACCTTC. V usage is TRBV30 and J usage is TRBJ1-2; D not certain. Germline-derived CDR1 and CDR2 are GTSNPN and SVGIG (reference sequence). The CDR3 spans 11 residues. Trimming removed 3 bases at V and 8 bases at J, with 10 bases between.

Details on this clonotype: At one end, the junction sequence differs from germline, possibly due to a read error. This chain joins TRBV5-1 and TRBJ2-3; 8 bases line up with TRBD2. CDR1 is SGHRS, CDR2 YFSETQ, per germline. CDR3 size: 15 residues. The CDR3 region is CAGSGLATPTDTQYF. DNA for the CDR3: TGCGCCGGCAGCGGACTAGCTACTCCTACAGATACGCAGTATTTT.

This clonotype was recorded at least ten times. V usage is TRBV5-1 and J usage is TRBJ2-7; D is ambiguous. Germline values: CDR1 SGHRS, CDR2 YFSETQ. The CDR3 consists of 14 residues. V was cut by 5 bases and J by 0 bases, with 12 bases left in between. The CDR3 reads CASRGFQSSYEQYF. The CDR3 coding sequence is TGCGCCAGCAGGGGGTTCCAGAGCTCCTACGAGCAGTACTTC.

This chain joins TRBV21-1 and TRBJ2-3; TRBD2 is taken as the D call from the table, unchecked against the DNA. TRBV21-1 is marked as a pseudogene. The CDR3 has 16 residues. The CDR3 here is CASSKPAADYGDTQYF. CDR3 sequence (DNA): TGTGCCAGCAGCAAACCGGCCGCAGACTACGGGGATACGCAGTATTTT.

In its sample, this clonotype was seen many times. The V and J genes are TRBV2 and TRBJ2-1; tentatively, D is TRBD1 or TRBD2 (6 bases each). V lost 4 bases and J 8 bases, leaving 12 bases between the germline ends. The CDR3 covers 13 residues. Germline-derived CDR1 and CDR2 are SNHLY and FYNNEI. The CDR3 here is CASSGNREDEQFF. The CDR3 nucleotides are TGTGCCAGCAGTGGGAACAGGGAGGATGAGCAGTTCTTC.